The 11 T cell receptor beta chains given below trace back to one sample, sequenced in a study of Ad26.COV2.S vaccination and SARS-CoV-2 variants. The sample's treatment: 15 to 20 received Ad26.COV2.S at low or high dose, single or two shots; several received placebo; per-sample allocation not given. Specimen acquisition occurred on day 63 following the initial vaccine or placebo injection. Only in-frame clones appear in the TCRdb table, and some are missing; sequencing was by immunoSEQ multiplex PCR. The data show 350,000 to 450,000 clones, around 89% seen once. The sequencing here drew on peripheral blood, taken in a trial of Ad26.COV2.S vaccine versus placebo. The receptors here all came from a person between 18 and 65 years old who received the Ad26.COV2.S COVID-19 vaccine or a placebo.

This sequence joins TRBV3-1 (or the pseudogene TRBV3-2) and TRBJ2-7; 9 bases are shared with TRBD1. The CDR3 has 16 residues. Germline loops: CDR1 LGHDT, CDR2 YNNKEL (reference sequence). With 4 bases clipped from V and 3 bases from J, the junction kept 10 bases outside the gene matches. Here the CDR3 reads CASSLKSGQGVYEQYF. In DNA form, the CDR3 reads TGTGCCAGCAGCCTTAAATCGGGACAGGGCGTCTACGAGCAGTACTTC.

The chain has TRBV11-1 and TRBJ2-1; D gene ambiguous. The CDR3 length is 13 residues. Trimming shortened V by 2 bases and J by 6 bases, and 8 bases separated the two germline ends. The V gene's germline CDR1 is SGHAT and CDR2 FQDESV (reference sequence). The CDR3 sequence: CASSLKPGNEQFF. The CDR3 nucleotides are TGTGCCAGCAGCTTAAAACCCGGCAATGAGCAGTTCTTC.

The chain has TRBV6-5 and TRBJ1-5, with no clear D. The CDR3 runs to 13 residues. Germline lookup yields CDR1 MNHEY and CDR2 SVGAGI. Trimming pared 7 bases from V and 9 bases from J, leaving 16 bases between. CDR3: CASTPGDGRPQHF. The DNA for the CDR3 is TGTGCCAGCACGCCTGGGGATGGTAGGCCCCAGCATTTT.

The V and J genes are TRBV5-1 and TRBJ2-3, with no clear D. The CDR3 is made up of 13 amino acids. Trimming cost V 5 bases and J 12 bases, with 19 bases left between them. Germline CDR1 and CDR2: SGHRS and YFSETQ. The CDR3 DNA reads as TGCGCCAGCAGTGTAAGCTTTACATACCCTCAGTATTTT. It yields the protein CASSVSFTYPQYF.

The chain links TRBV19 to TRBJ1-5, with 10 bases that match TRBD1. Unmatched junction bases numbered 0, after V lost 3 bases and J lost 1 base. The CDR3 runs 15 residues. Germline-derived CDR1 and CDR2 are LNHDA and SQIVND (reference sequence). CDR3 sequence: CASSMDRGSNQPQHF. CDR3 nucleotide sequence: TGTGCCAGTAGTATGGACAGGGGGAGCAATCAGCCCCAGCATTTT.

Written as DNA, the CDR3 is TGTGCCAGCAGCCCCGCTAGCGGGAGGATCAACACCGGGGAGCTGTTTTTT. It encodes CASSPASGRINTGELFF. V is TRBV7-9 and J is TRBJ2-2; 11 nucleotides match TRBD2. Looked up from germline, CDR1 is SEHNR and CDR2 is FQNEAQ (reference sequence). J lost 2 bases, V lost 5 bases, and 7 bases had no gene match. The CDR3 covers 17 residues.

The rearrangement links TRBV20-1 to TRBJ2-7, with TRBD1 matching 9 bases. CDR3 size: 15 residues. Germline CDR1 DFQATT, CDR2 SNEGSKA (reference sequence). Trimming removed 3 bases from V and 4 bases from J; junction bases left unmatched: 10. The CDR3, as DNA: TGCAGTGCTAGTGACGTGGGACAGGGTACGTACGAGCAGTACTTC. Encoded protein: CSASDVGQGTYEQYF.

The chain links TRBV7-9 to TRBJ1-5; 7 nucleotides agree with TRBD1. CDR3 length: 14 residues. The germline V gene has CDR1 SEHNR and CDR2 FQNEAQ (reference sequence). The junction had 3 bases not matched to a gene; V was cut back by 5 bases and J by 2 bases. CDR3 loop: CASSRGQGNQPQHF. The CDR3 DNA is TGTGCCAGCAGCCGAGGACAGGGCAATCAGCCCCAGCATTTT.

V gene TRBV10-3 combines with J gene TRBJ2-2; TRBD2 aligns across 12 bases. V shed 0 bases, J shed 7 bases, and the junction held 6 bases outside the gene matches. The CDR3 covers 17 residues. Germline V gene data show CDR1 as ENHRY and CDR2 as SYGVKD. As DNA, the CDR3 is TGTGCCATCAGTGAGTCTATTCTAGCGGGAGGGCTCGGGGAGCTGTTTTTT. Encoded protein: CAISESILAGGLGELFF.

The chain links TRBV19 to TRBJ2-1, with TRBD2 matching over 7 bases. Germline V CDR1 and CDR2: LNHDA, SQIVND (reference sequence). The CDR3 is 15 residues long. J was trimmed by 6 bases and V by 4 bases; bases with no gene match: 9. The chain's CDR3 is CASSRGAGVSNEQFF. CDR3 sequence (DNA): TGTGCCAGTAGTAGAGGGGCGGGAGTCAGCAATGAGCAGTTCTTC.

This rearrangement joins TRBV6-2 or TRBV6-3 to TRBJ1-2; D unresolved. Trimming shortened V by 2 bases and J by 8 bases, and 9 bases separated the two germline ends. Germline CDR1 reads MNHEY; CDR2 reads SVGEGT. The CDR3 spans 12 residues. The DNA of the CDR3 is TGTGCCAGCAGTTACGATTGGGGAGGCTACACCTTC. The encoded protein is CASSYDWGGYTF.